The clone carrying this T cell receptor (beta chain) was seen more than once but under ten times. The antigen is undetermined. This entry comes from a study of cytomegalovirus exposure and HLA in healthy donors. Study findings and constraints: TCR beta sequences reportedly predicted the HLA-A and HLA-B alleles of most subjects accurately.

Amplification used 60 Vbeta primers and 13 Jbeta primers. Generated by immunoSEQ multiplex PCR, the TCRdb table keeps only in-frame clones and is missing some. The top ten hold roughly 13% of the sample, which has about 80,000 clones, approximately 80% seen once. V was trimmed by 0 bases and J by 5 bases, leaving 11 bases between them. In germline, CDR1 is SGHNT, CDR2 YYREEE (reference sequence). CDR3 length: 14 amino acids. This TCR came from a human donor in good health. The chain couples TRBV5-4 to TRBJ2-5; D is perhaps TRBD2 (6 bases). The specimen was PBMCs. DNA for the CDR3: TGTGCCAGCAGCTTGGGGGAGGTTGTGGAGACCCAGTACTTC. Translated: CASSLGEVVETQYF.